A single TCR beta chain is shown here with its context. The sample comes from a study of blood T cell repertoires in COVID-19. Study information: Nucleic acid was either cDNA or gDNA, and it came from T cells, B-cell-depleted T cells, or PBMCs.

The CDR3 runs 11 residues. Germline V gene data show CDR1 as GTSNPN and CDR2 as SVGIG (reference sequence). The V gene lost 6 bases and the J gene lost 4 bases, with 9 bases spanning the gap. As handled by the study authors: Amplification of reference gene primers provided the estimated nucleated cell counts. Measured with immunoSEQ multiplex PCR; TCRdb has only the in-frame clones, and not every one. That table supplies the V and J calls and clone size; D and trimming were determined from the DNA. The sample has about 290,000 clones; around four fifths are singletons. The sample was peripheral blood. This chain uses TRBV30 with TRBJ2-5; D not resolved. This receptor was obtained from a woman aged 45-60 years with active or convalescent COVID-19. CDR3 sequence reads: CACQTVETQYF. In DNA form, the CDR3 reads TGTGCCTGTCAAACGGTAGAGACCCAGTACTTC.